The source of this T cell receptor beta chain is a study of cytomegalovirus exposure and HLA in healthy donors. Study outcomes and limitations: When presence/absence was analysed, sequencing depth was taken to be roughly uniform across donors.

A remark on this clone: Its antigen remains unidentified.

The study ran its PCR with 60 Vbeta and 13 Jbeta primers. In the original analysis: Unique TCR beta chains numbered about 72 million in a later analysis, with some 9.9 million shared. TCRdb's copy holds only in-frame clones and misses some; the assay was immunoSEQ multiplex PCR. That table supplies the V and J calls and clone size; D and trimming were determined from the DNA. The sample has 120,000 to 150,000 clones; over 55% are singletons. Trimming cost V 4 bases and J 4 bases; bases outside gene matches: 6. CDR3 length equals 15 residues. Germline-derived CDR1 and CDR2 are MGHRA and YSYEKL. The chain carries TRBV4-1 and TRBJ1-2, with 10 bases fitting TRBD1. This receptor was identified in a man between 35 and 55 years old in good health and CMV-seronegative. Sequencing was performed on PBMCs. The CDR3 protein is CASSRSGTGAYGYTF. DNA of the CDR3: TGCGCCAGCAGCCGATCCGGGACAGGGGCCTATGGCTACACCTTC.